This is a list of T cell receptor beta chains from one sample in a study of T-cell reconstitution after alpha-beta-depleted transplantation in children. A single record per CDR3 protein comes from TCRdb applying MiXCR to the PCR reads. This table holds about 110,000 distinct CDR3 sequences, about 21% found once. The sequencing here drew on PBMCs, mostly from graft donor cells, taken 180 days after TCRalphabeta/CD19-depleted stem cell transplant. The receptors derive from a male patient aged 2-15 years who had a stem cell transplant for chronic granulomatous disease, so the T cells may come from the graft donor. Both conserved end residues are part of each CDR3. Each record gives: D gene, V gene, J gene, clone size, CDR3 protein, CDR3 DNA. D genes are given only for firm matches. Expanded clones are given a class, and other clones once, few, many or no size at all.

TRBD2	TRBV4-2	TRBJ2-7	NA	CASSQDWGTIFYEQYF	TGTGCCAGCAGCCAAGACTGGGGGACTATCTTCTACGAGCAGTACTTC
NA	TRBV3-1	TRBJ2-1	many	CASSHIRYNEQFF	TGTGCCAGCAGCCACATCAGGTACAATGAGCAGTTCTTC
NA	TRBV20-1	TRBJ2-7	many	CSAASAYEQYF	TGCAGCGCGGCTAGCGCCTACGAGCAGTACTTC
NA	TRBV12-3/TRBV12-4	TRBJ2-2	NA	CAICLGVPGELFF	TGTGCCATCTGTTTGGGGGTCCCCGGGGAGCTGTTTTTT
TRBD1	TRBV12-3/TRBV12-4	TRBJ1-5	many	CASSLTGGHQPQHF	TGTGCCAGCAGTTTAACAGGGGGCCATCAGCCCCAGCATTTT
TRBD2	TRBV12-3/TRBV12-4	TRBJ2-5	many	CASSLSSGRYQETQYF	TGTGCCAGCAGTTTAAGTAGCGGGAGGTACCAAGAGACCCAGTACTTC
NA	TRBV12-3/TRBV12-4	TRBJ2-1	many	CASRGGPRGYNEQFF	TGTGCCAGCAGGGGGGGTCCGAGGGGCTACAATGAGCAGTTCTTC
TRBD2	TRBV12-3/TRBV12-4	TRBJ2-3	many	CASSPELAVSTDTQYF	TGTGCCAGCAGTCCGGAACTAGCGGTTAGCACAGATACGCAGTATTTT
NA	TRBV7-8	TRBJ1-5	many	CASSLYGSASNQPQHF	TGTGCCAGCAGCTTATACGGGTCAGCGAGCAATCAGCCCCAGCATTTT
NA	TRBV29-1	TRBJ2-7	many	CSVDSVGGGSEQYF	TGCAGCGTTGATAGCGTGGGGGGAGGAAGCGAGCAGTACTTC
NA	TRBV12-3/TRBV12-4	TRBJ2-3	many	CASSFRQKVTDTQYF	TGTGCCAGCAGTTTTCGTCAGAAAGTCACAGATACGCAGTATTTT
TRBD2	TRBV20-1	TRBJ2-5	many	CSASLIAGGPQETQYF	TGCAGTGCTAGTCTTATAGCGGGAGGGCCCCAAGAGACCCAGTACTTC
TRBD2	TRBV20-1	TRBJ2-2	many	CSARDPSGGTGELFF	TGCAGTGCTAGAGATCCAAGCGGGGGAACCGGGGAGCTGTTTTTT
TRBD2	TRBV29-1	TRBJ2-1	many	CSVGGLAGGGGAYNEQFF	TGCAGCGTTGGGGGACTAGCGGGAGGAGGGGGAGCTTATAATGAGCAGTTCTTC
TRBD2	TRBV20-1	TRBJ2-3	NA	CSAPSSGRGADTQYF	TGCAGTGCTCCTTCTAGCGGGAGGGGCGCAGATACGCAGTATTTT
TRBD1	TRBV6-2/TRBV6-3	TRBJ2-7	NA	CASRTGTGVSYEQYF	TGTGCCAGCAGGACCGGGACAGGGGTCTCCTACGAGCAGTACTTC
NA	TRBV29-1	TRBJ2-5	NA	CSVEDETQYF	TGCAGCGTTGAAGACGAGACCCAGTACTTC
NA	TRBV3-1	TRBJ2-5	many	CASSLTVWGEETQYF	TGTGCCAGCAGCCTTACGGTATGGGGAGAGGAGACCCAGTACTTC
NA	TRBV12-3/TRBV12-4	TRBJ2-1	many	CASSLGEQFF	TGTGCCAGCAGCTTAGGTGAGCAGTTCTTC
TRBD1	TRBV6-5	TRBJ2-7	few	CASSYGTGPNEQYF	TGTGCCAGCAGTTATGGGACAGGGCCCAACGAGCAGTACTTC
NA	TRBV7-9	TRBJ2-7	NA	CASSSGNLEQYF	TGTGCCAGCAGCTCCGGGAACCTCGAGCAGTACTTC
NA	TRBV27	TRBJ2-4	many	CASETLAQAKNIQYF	TGTGCCAGCGAAACCTTAGCGCAAGCCAAAAACATTCAGTACTTC
NA	TRBV15	TRBJ2-7	many	CATSREPRGGDEQYF	TGTGCCACCAGCAGAGAACCCCGAGGGGGGGACGAGCAGTACTTC
TRBD1	TRBV12-3/TRBV12-4	TRBJ2-7	few	CASSPVGGQGSYEQYF	TGTGCCAGCAGCCCCGTGGGGGGACAGGGCTCCTACGAGCAGTACTTC
TRBD1	TRBV20-1	TRBJ2-7	NA	CSASIMAGGPYEQYF	TGCAGTGCTAGTATAATGGCAGGGGGCCCCTACGAGCAGTACTTC
TRBD2	TRBV7-2	TRBJ2-1	NA	CASSLAQAGGWYNEQFF	TGTGCCAGCAGCTTAGCGCAGGCGGGGGGCTGGTACAATGAGCAGTTCTTC
NA	TRBV20-1	TRBJ2-7	many	CSAGVARGSSSYEQYF	TGCAGTGCTGGGGTAGCGCGAGGGTCAAGCTCCTACGAGCAGTACTTC
NA	TRBV15	TRBJ1-4	NA	CATSGQSGGRKLFF	TGTGCCACCAGCGGGCAAAGCGGCGGACGGAAACTGTTTTTT
TRBD2	TRBV7-9	TRBJ2-1	many	CASSRLAGGSYNEQFF	TGTGCCAGCAGCCGATTAGCGGGAGGCTCCTACAATGAGCAGTTCTTC
NA	TRBV29-1	TRBJ2-7	NA	CSVGATPWVEQYF	TGCAGCGTTGGTGCCACCCCGTGGGTCGAGCAGTACTTC
NA	TRBV7-8	TRBJ2-7	many	CASSLGVSGPEQYF	TGTGCCAGCAGCTTAGGGGTTAGTGGGCCCGAGCAGTACTTC
NA	TRBV29-1	TRBJ2-2	NA	CSVVEAGELFF	TGCAGCGTTGTAGAGGCCGGGGAGCTGTTTTTT
NA	TRBV12-3/TRBV12-4	TRBJ2-7	NA	CASSLSADSYEQYF	TGTGCCAGCAGTTTATCCGCGGACTCCTACGAGCAGTACTTC
TRBD2	TRBV12-3/TRBV12-4	TRBJ2-1	many	CASSPRLAGANNEQFF	TGTGCCAGCAGTCCCAGACTAGCGGGAGCCAACAATGAGCAGTTCTTC
NA	TRBV27	TRBJ1-2	NA	CASSKTANYGYTF	TGTGCCAGCAGTAAGACAGCTAACTATGGCTACACCTTC
TRBD1	TRBV28	TRBJ2-5	many	CASSPGQGPQETQYF	TGTGCCAGCAGCCCGGGACAGGGTCCTCAAGAGACCCAGTACTTC
TRBD2	TRBV5-5	TRBJ2-5	NA	CASSPIRDAGAQYF	TGTGCCAGCAGCCCGATCAGGGACGCGGGGGCCCAGTACTTC
TRBD1	TRBV15	TRBJ1-1	few	CATSPGGQGGTEAFF	TGTGCCACCAGCCCGGGAGGACAGGGCGGCACTGAAGCTTTCTTT
TRBD2	TRBV5-1	TRBJ2-1	NA	CASSRTETSGYNEQFF	TGCGCCAGCAGCCGAACGGAGACTAGCGGATACAATGAGCAGTTCTTC
TRBD2	TRBV12-3/TRBV12-4	TRBJ2-1	many	CASTRLAGPYNEQFF	TGTGCCAGCACACGACTAGCGGGACCCTACAATGAGCAGTTCTTC
NA	TRBV12-3/TRBV12-4	TRBJ1-5	NA	CAISLALSELGSNQPQHF	TGTGCCATCAGTTTAGCGCTTTCGGAGCTGGGAAGCAATCAGCCCCAGCATTTT
NA	TRBV7-2	TRBJ2-2	NA	CASSLRGANTGELFF	TGTGCCAGCAGCTTAAGGGGCGCAAACACCGGGGAGCTGTTTTTT
TRBD2	TRBV7-9	TRBJ2-1	many	CASSLDLAGGNEQFF	TGTGCCAGCAGCTTAGATCTAGCGGGAGGCAATGAGCAGTTCTTC
TRBD2	TRBV12-3/TRBV12-4	TRBJ2-7	many	CASTSSSGDSYEQYF	TGTGCCAGCACGAGTTCTAGCGGCGACTCCTACGAGCAGTACTTC
NA	TRBV7-2	TRBJ2-3	few	CASSFGPGITDTQYF	TGTGCCAGCAGCTTCGGTCCAGGGATCACAGATACGCAGTATTTT
TRBD2	TRBV2	TRBJ2-1	NA	CASRNRRTSGVYNEQFF	TGTGCCAGCAGAAATAGAAGGACTAGCGGGGTTTACAATGAGCAGTTCTTC
NA	TRBV11-2	TRBJ2-1	NA	CASSASPPTYNEQFF	TGTGCCAGCAGCGCGAGCCCCCCTACCTACAATGAGCAGTTCTTC
NA	TRBV5-5	TRBJ2-2	few	CASSSTNTGELFF	TGTGCCAGCAGTAGTACGAACACCGGGGAGCTGTTTTTT
TRBD2	TRBV14	TRBJ2-2	many	CASSPLAGTPPGELFF	TGTGCCAGCAGCCCATTAGCGGGAACCCCTCCCGGGGAGCTGTTTTTT
NA	TRBV5-1	TRBJ2-5	NA	CASSLAFADQETQYF	TGCGCCAGCAGCTTGGCCTTTGCGGACCAAGAGACCCAGTACTTC
TRBD2	TRBV12-3/TRBV12-4	TRBJ2-7	NA	CASSLVLAGVRAYEQYF	TGTGCCAGCAGTTTAGTTCTAGCGGGAGTCCGAGCCTACGAGCAGTACTTC
TRBD1	TRBV18	TRBJ2-5	many	CASSSQGLETQYF	TGTGCCAGCTCATCACAGGGGCTGGAGACCCAGTACTTC
NA	TRBV9	TRBJ1-6	NA	CASSVGTEYNSPLHF	TGTGCCAGCAGCGTCGGGACGGAATATAATTCACCCCTCCACTTT
NA	TRBV11-3	TRBJ2-1	NA	CASSLSQWDEQFF	TGTGCCAGCAGCTTATCACAGTGGGATGAGCAGTTCTTC
NA	TRBV20-1	TRBJ1-5	many	CSAAPRGGQPQHF	TGCAGTGCTGCTCCCAGGGGCGGTCAGCCCCAGCATTTT
TRBD2	TRBV7-2	TRBJ2-7	many	CASSLTGTSAYEQYF	TGTGCCAGCAGCTTAACCGGGACTAGCGCTTACGAGCAGTACTTC
TRBD1	TRBV20-1	TRBJ2-1	many	CSVATGGKNEQFF	TGCAGTGTAGCGACAGGGGGTAAAAATGAGCAGTTCTTC
TRBD2	TRBV5-4	TRBJ2-1	few	CASSPLAGGVSGQFF	TGTGCCAGCAGCCCCTTAGCGGGAGGGGTTTCGGGGCAGTTCTTC